This T cell receptor (beta chain) emerged from a study of T cell changes during pregnancy in multiple sclerosis. Germline CDR1 is SGHRS and CDR2 is YFSETQ. The CDR3 extends over 14 amino acids. Trimming stripped 0 bases from V and 7 bases from J, with 13 bases between. Produced via immunoSEQ multiplex PCR; TCRdb's table is partial and in-frame only. The data hold 50,000 or so clones, with roughly 92% observed a single time. This TCR came from a female donor with multiple sclerosis, enrolled in a pregnancy study. The input for sequencing was CD4+ T cells from peripheral blood mononuclear cells, taken in the third trimester of pregnancy. V is TRBV5-1 and J is TRBJ1-1; D not certain. CDR3 protein: CASSLDSRTGEAFF. For the CDR3, the DNA is TGCGCCAGCAGCTTGGACAGTAGAACTGGTGAAGCTTTCTTT.